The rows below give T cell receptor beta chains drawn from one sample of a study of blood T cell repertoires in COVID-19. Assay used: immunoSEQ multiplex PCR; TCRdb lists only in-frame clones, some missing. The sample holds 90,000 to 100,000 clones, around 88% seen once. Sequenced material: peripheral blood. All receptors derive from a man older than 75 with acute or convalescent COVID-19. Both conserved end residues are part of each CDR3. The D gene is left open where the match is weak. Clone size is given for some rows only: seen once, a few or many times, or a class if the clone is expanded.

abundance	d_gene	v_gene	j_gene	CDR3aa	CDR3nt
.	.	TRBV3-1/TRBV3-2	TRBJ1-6	CASSLARGSMTPLHF	TGTGCCAGCAGCCTCGCTAGAGGGAGCATGACACCCCTCCACTTT
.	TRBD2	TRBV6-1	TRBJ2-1	CASSAVGSGASYNEQFF	TGTGCCAGCAGTGCCGTGGGTAGCGGGGCTTCCTACAATGAGCAGTTCTTC
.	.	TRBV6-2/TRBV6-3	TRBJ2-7	CASSYHSYEQYF	TGTGCCAGCAGTTACCACTCCTACGAGCAGTACTTC
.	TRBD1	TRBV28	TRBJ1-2	CASSPGGWGYTF	TGTGCCAGCAGCCCAGGGGGCTGGGGCTACACCTTC
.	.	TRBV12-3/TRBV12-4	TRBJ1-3	CASYFSGNTIYF	TGTGCCAGCTATTTCTCTGGAAACACCATATATTTT
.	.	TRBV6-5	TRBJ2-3	CASRLGDTQYF	TGTGCCAGCAGACTAGGGGATACGCAGTATTTT
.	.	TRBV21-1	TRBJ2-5	CASSKDRNQETQYF	TGTGCCAGCAGCAAAGACAGGAACCAAGAGACCCAGTACTTC
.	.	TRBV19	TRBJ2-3	CASTSAGHQKYF	TGTGCCAGTACATCTGCCGGACACCAAAAGTATTTT
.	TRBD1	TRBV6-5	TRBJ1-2	CASSQGQGLSYTF	TGTGCCAGCAGTCAGGGACAGGGGTTGAGCTACACCTTC
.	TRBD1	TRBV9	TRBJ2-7	CASSPGQGFLYEQYF	TGTGCCAGCAGCCCTGGACAGGGCTTTTTGTACGAGCAGTACTTC
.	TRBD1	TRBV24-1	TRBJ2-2	CATRQGAAGELFF	TGTGCCACCAGACAGGGGGCGGCCGGGGAGCTGTTTTTT
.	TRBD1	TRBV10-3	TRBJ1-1	CAISPTGAEAFF	TGTGCCATCAGTCCGACAGGGGCTGAAGCTTTCTTT
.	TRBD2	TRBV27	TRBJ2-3	CASSPLIGLVIDTQYF	TGTGCCAGCAGCCCCCTTATAGGACTAGTGATAGATACGCAGTATTTT
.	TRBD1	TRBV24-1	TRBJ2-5	CATSTPSGQQETQYF	TGTGCCACCAGTACACCCTCGGGACAGCAAGAGACCCAGTACTTC
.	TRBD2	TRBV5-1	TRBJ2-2	CASSPGLDRPGELFF	TGCGCCAGCAGCCCGGGACTAGATCGACCCGGGGAGCTGTTTTTT
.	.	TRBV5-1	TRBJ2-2	CASSSTVTGELFF	TGCGCCAGCAGCTCCACAGTCACCGGGGAGCTGTTTTTT
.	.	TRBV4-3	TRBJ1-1	CASSQGNQVAEAFF	TGCGCCAGCAGCCAAGGAAACCAGGTGGCTGAAGCTTTCTTT
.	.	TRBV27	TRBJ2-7	CASSLLPGYEQYF	TGTGCCAGCAGTTTATTGCCGGGCTACGAGCAGTACTTC
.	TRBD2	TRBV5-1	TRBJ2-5	CASSPLAGAEKTQYF	TGCGCCAGCAGCCCCCTAGCGGGAGCCGAGAAGACCCAGTACTTC
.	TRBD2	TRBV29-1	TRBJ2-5	CSVGAGDQETQYF	TGCAGCGTTGGAGCGGGGGATCAAGAGACCCAGTACTTC
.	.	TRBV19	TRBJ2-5	CASSIRVWETQYF	TGTGCCAGTAGTATCAGGGTGTGGGAGACCCAGTACTTC
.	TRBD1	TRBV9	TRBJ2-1	CASSVGTDLSYNEQFF	TGTGCCAGCAGCGTGGGGACAGACCTCTCCTACAATGAGCAGTTCTTC
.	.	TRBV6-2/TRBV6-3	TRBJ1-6	CASSDQGLPLHF	TGTGCCAGCAGCGACCAGGGTTTACCCCTCCACTTT
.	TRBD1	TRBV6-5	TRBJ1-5	CASSSTGQVNQPQHF	TGTGCCAGTAGTAGCACGGGACAGGTAAATCAGCCCCAGCATTTT
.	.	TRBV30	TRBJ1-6	CAWNVRGFTPPLHF	TGTGCCTGGAATGTAAGGGGGTTCACCCCCCCCCTCCACTTT
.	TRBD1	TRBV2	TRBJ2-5	CASSGVRTGVETQYF	TGTGCCAGCAGTGGGGTACGGACAGGGGTCGAGACCCAGTACTTC
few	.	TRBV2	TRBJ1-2	CASSETQGLTNYGYTF	TGTGCCAGCAGTGAAACGCAGGGTTTGACTAACTATGGCTACACCTTC
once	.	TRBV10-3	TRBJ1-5	CAIRTRTGQPQHF	TGTGCCATCAGGACAAGAACTGGTCAGCCCCAGCATTTT
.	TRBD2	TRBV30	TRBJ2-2	CAYLPGLAGVGAEELFF	TGTGCCTACCTTCCGGGACTAGCGGGAGTTGGGGCCGAGGAGCTGTTTTTT
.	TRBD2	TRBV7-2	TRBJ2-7	CASSLGTSGRFSSYEQYF	TGTGCCAGCAGCTTGGGGACTAGCGGGAGGTTTAGCTCCTACGAGCAGTACTTC
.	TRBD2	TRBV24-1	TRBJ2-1	CATSAVPGLAGNRNEQFF	TGTGCCACCAGTGCCGTCCCGGGACTAGCGGGAAATCGGAATGAGCAGTTCTTC
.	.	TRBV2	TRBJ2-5	CASSRTAGEETQYF	TGTGCCAGCAGTAGGACTGCCGGAGAAGAGACCCAGTACTTC
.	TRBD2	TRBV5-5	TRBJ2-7	CASSPSALAGVHEQYF	TGTGCCAGCAGCCCGAGCGCACTAGCGGGAGTTCACGAGCAGTACTTC
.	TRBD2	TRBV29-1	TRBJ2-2	CSVVVGGRSTGELFF	TGCAGCGTTGTCGTTGGCGGGAGAAGCACCGGGGAGCTGTTTTTT
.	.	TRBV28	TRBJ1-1	CASSHSTGWVNEAFF	TGTGCCAGCAGTCACAGCACAGGGTGGGTTAATGAAGCTTTCTTT
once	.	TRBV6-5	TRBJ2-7	CASSHGFSYEQYF	TGTGCCAGCAGTCACGGGTTCTCCTACGAGCAGTACTTC
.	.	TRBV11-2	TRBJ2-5	CASSLDSETQYF	TGTGCCAGCAGCTTAGATAGCGAGACCCAGTACTTC